Following are 23 T cell receptor beta chains from one sample sequenced in a study of tumor-infiltrating lymphocytes in primary liver carcinoma. Germline DNA was also extracted, and blood RNA derived from unsorted whole blood. The researchers produced TCR beta cDNA from roughly 500 ng total RNA with a constant-region primer. What produced the TCR beta libraries was three nested multiplex PCR rounds using slightly modified ARM-PCR. Investigators reported that the first two PCR rounds, at 10 to 11 cycles each, used TRBV1-TRBV30 forward primers with a C-beta reverse primer. TCRdb re-called the multiplex PCR reads with MiXCR, one entry per CDR3 protein. The table has 150,000 to 200,000 distinct CDR3 sequences, over 45% seen once. The sequencing sample was made of peripheral blood. These receptors were collected from a man aged 40-55 years with primary liver carcinoma and hepatitis B virus infection.

The V gene is TRBV5-5, the J gene TRBJ2-7; D not certain. V dropped 0 bases and J dropped 6 bases, with 4 bases sitting between them. The CDR3 runs 11 residues. The germline gives CDR1 SGHKS, CDR2 YYEKEE (reference sequence). CDR3 in amino acids: CASSLVREQYF. The CDR3 nucleotides are TGTGCCAGCAGCTTGGTTCGCGAGCAGTACTTC.

This clonotype was seen only a few times. V is TRBV5-6 and J is TRBJ1-5, with D unresolved. The V end was cut by 2 bases, the J end by 0 bases, with 9 bases between. CDR1 and CDR2 from the germline V gene are SGHDT and YYEEEE. CDR3 length: 15 amino acids. CDR3 nucleotides: TGTGCCAGCAGCTTTGGCCTATATAGCAATCAGCCCCAGCATTTT. Translating it yields CASSFGLYSNQPQHF.

The gene calls are TRBV5-1 and TRBJ2-1; 8 bases line up with TRBD2. Trimming removed 4 bases from V and 6 bases from J; junction bases left unmatched: 9. Germline V gene data show CDR1 as SGHRS and CDR2 as YFSETQ. CDR3 length equals 15 residues. CDR3 loop: CASSTISGILNEQFF. DNA of the CDR3: TGCGCCAGCAGCACCATTAGCGGGATACTCAATGAGCAGTTCTTC.

J is TRBJ2-1 and V is TRBV6-2 or TRBV6-3, with 13 bases aligning to TRBD2. CDR1 is MNHEY and CDR2 is SVGEGT in the germline V gene. Losses at the gene ends were 4 bases for V and 6 bases for J; bases not matched to a gene: 15. CDR3 length: 19 amino acids. The CDR3 nucleotides read TGTGCCAGCAGTTCAAGGACTAGCGGGAGTTACATTGGCTTCAATGAGCAGTTCTTC. Residues: CASSSRTSGSYIGFNEQFF.

This clonotype was found once. The rearrangement links TRBV5-5 to TRBJ2-1, with 9 bases matching TRBD1. Germline trimming cut 0 bases from V and 8 bases from J; bases unmatched to any gene: 9. This CDR3 is 16 amino acids long. Germline assignment: CDR1 SGHKS and CDR2 YYEKEE (reference sequence). The CDR3: CASSLVGQGRAYEQFF. The DNA of the CDR3 is TGTGCCAGCAGCTTGGTGGGACAGGGAAGAGCGTATGAGCAGTTCTTC.

As for this clonotype: A read error may be the cause here, since a much bigger clone is one base away. V and J are TRBV11-3 and TRBJ2-7, with TRBD2 matching over 12 bases. This CDR3 has 19 residues. Germline V gene lookup returns CDR1 SGHNT and CDR2 YENEEA. DNA of the CDR3: TGTGCCAGCAGTTTAGTCCTAGCGGGAGGGCTAAATGACCCCTACGAGCAGTGCTTC. This sequence encodes CASSLVLAGGLNDPYEQCF.

The chain couples TRBV6-1 to TRBJ1-2; D unresolved. The CDR3 extends over 14 amino acids. V shed 0 bases and J shed 4 bases, with 9 bases lying between them. Germline CDR1 reads MNHNS; CDR2 reads SASEGT. The CDR3: CASSEAILGYGYTF. The CDR3, as DNA: TGTGCCAGCAGTGAAGCAATCTTGGGCTATGGCTACACCTTC.

The gene calls are TRBV12-3 or TRBV12-4 and TRBJ2-1, with D perhaps matching TRBD1 (5 bases). Trimming stripped 5 bases from V and 4 bases from J, with 18 bases between. CDR3 size: 16 residues. The CDR3 protein is CASSDSAGLGYNEQFF. The CDR3 nucleotides read TGTGCCAGCAGTGACTCAGCAGGGCTGGGGTACAATGAGCAGTTCTTC.

This chain uses TRBV6-6 with TRBJ2-5; D unresolved. Germline V CDR1 and CDR2: MNHNY, SVGAGI (reference sequence). The V end was cut by 2 bases, the J end by 2 bases, with 9 bases between. The CDR3 extends over 14 amino acids. The CDR3 loop reads CASSYGRLQETQYF. The DNA for the CDR3 is TGTGCCAGCAGTTACGGACGGTTACAAGAGACCCAGTACTTC.

As to this clonotype: A read error may account for a junction end that differs from germline. The gene calls are TRBV6-1 and TRBJ2-1, with a weak D call TRBD1 (5 bases). CDR1 and CDR2 from the germline V gene are MNHNS and SASEGT. This CDR3 spans 13 amino acids. DNA for the CDR3: TGTGCCAACAGTCGTGACAGAGACAATGAGCAGTTCTTC. Protein product: CANSRDRDNEQFF.

This chain links TRBV5-5 with TRBJ2-3; D ambiguous. Trimming removed 4 bases at V and 4 bases at J, with 13 bases between. CDR3 length: 14 residues. Germline assignment: CDR1 SGHKS and CDR2 YYEKEE (reference sequence). For the CDR3, the DNA is TGTGCCAGCAGCCAGCCCGGTTTCTCAGATACGCAGTATTTT. Translation gives CASSQPGFSDTQYF. Full variable domain (missing parts from reference TRBV5-5 and TRBJ2-3): DAGVTQSPTHLIKTRGQQVTLRCSPISGHKSVSWYQQVLGQGPQFIFQYYEKEERGRGNFPDRFSARQFPNYSSELNVNALLLGDSALYLCASSQPGFSDTQYFGPGTRLTVL.

A note on this clonotype: One base away lies a much larger clone, so this may be a sequencing read error. The rearrangement links TRBV11-2 to TRBJ2-7; 7 bases are shared with TRBD1. Germline V gene lookup returns CDR1 SGHAT and CDR2 FQNNGV. The CDR3 extends over 13 amino acids. With V trimmed by 5 bases and J by 9 bases, 10 bases remained unmatched. The CDR3 nucleotides are TGTGCCAGCAGCCAAGGGGACAGTGCGCGGCAGTACTTC. This gives the protein CASSQGDSARQYF.

The gene calls are TRBV5-1 and TRBJ2-2, with 10 bases fitting TRBD2. With V trimmed by 4 bases and J by 1 base, 4 bases remained unmatched. This CDR3 has 16 residues. Germline lookup yields CDR1 SGHRS and CDR2 YFSETQ. This CDR3 reads CASSPRTSGNTGELFF. DNA for the CDR3: TGCGCCAGCAGCCCACGGACTAGCGGGAACACCGGGGAGCTGTTTTTT.

This clonotype showed up just a few times. CDR3 nucleotide sequence: TGTGCCAGCAGTCTACTAGCGGGAGGGTACTACGAGCAGTACTTC. Encoded protein: CASSLLAGGYYEQYF. The chain uses TRBV6-1 and TRBJ2-7; 13 bases match TRBD2. Germline values: CDR1 MNHNS, CDR2 SASEGT. The ends lost 5 bases at V and 3 bases at J; junction bases unmatched: 4. CDR3 length: 15 residues.

The genes are TRBV28 and TRBJ2-3; 7 positions match TRBD2. Germline CDR1 is MDHEN and CDR2 is SYDVKM. The CDR3 consists of 15 residues. V was pared by 2 bases and J by 0 bases, with 2 bases of the junction left unmatched. In DNA, the CDR3 is TGTGCCAGCAGTTTACCTAGCGGAAGCACAGATACGCAGTATTTT. Residues: CASSLPSGSTDTQYF.

With respect to this clonotype: A read error is likely, as this CDR3 ends without the conserved phenylalanine or tryptophan. The genes are TRBV12-3 or TRBV12-4 and TRBJ1-5; 9 positions match TRBD1. The V and J ends lost 3 bases and 10 bases, in that order; junction bases with no gene match: 7. The CDR3 runs 14 residues. CDR3 coding DNA: TGTGCCAGCAGTTTGGGACAGGGCGAAGGACCCCAGCATCTT. This gives the protein CASSLGQGEGPQHL.

In regard to this clonotype: As the CDR3 is not closed by the conserved phenylalanine or tryptophan, this likely results from a read error. The V gene is TRBV13, the J gene TRBJ2-3; the D gene is possibly TRBD2 (5 bases). Per the germline V gene, CDR1 is PRHDT and CDR2 is FYEKMQ (reference sequence). This CDR3 is built from 14 residues. Trimming stripped 4 bases from V and 0 bases from J, with 8 bases between. The CDR3 spells CASSWSGSTDTQYL. The CDR3 DNA reads TGTGCCAGCAGCTGGAGCGGTAGCACAGATACGCAGTATCTT.

This clonotype was observed at least ten times. This chain uses TRBV29-1 with TRBJ2-5; D call uncertain. Between the trimmed V and J ends, which lost 3 bases and 2 bases, there was a span of 13 bases. CDR3 length equals 14 residues. Germline CDR1 and CDR2: SQVTM and ANQGSEA. This CDR3 reads CSVDWVGRQETQYF. The CDR3 bases are TGCAGCGTTGACTGGGTAGGGCGGCAAGAGACCCAGTACTTC. The whole variable domain, filled in from reference TRBV29-1 and TRBJ2-5, reads SAVISQKPSRDICQRGTSLTIQCQVDSQVTMMFWYRQQPGQSLTLIATANQGSEATYESGFVIDKFPISRPNLTFSTLTVSNMSPEDSSIYLCSVDWVGRQETQYFGPGTRLLVL.

This clonotype has just one count. A clone one base away is much larger, so this may be a read error. The rearrangement joins TRBV4-1 to TRBJ1-1, with no clear D. Germline values: CDR1 MGHRA, CDR2 YSYEKL. This CDR3 is 14 amino acids long. The CDR3 DNA follows: TGCGCCAGCAGCCAAGATGGAGGGAACACTGAAGCTTCCTTT. Its protein is CASSQDGGNTEASF.

The chain recombines TRBV4-1 with TRBJ2-1; TRBD2 matches 9 bases. V lost 5 bases to trimming and J lost 8 bases; unmatched junction nucleotides: 7. Germline V gene lookup returns CDR1 MGHRA and CDR2 YSYEKL. CDR3 length: 14 amino acids. The CDR3 DNA follows: TGCGCCAGCAGCTCGCGGGAGGGTTCGGATGAGCAGTTCTTC. Its translation is CASSSREGSDEQFF.

The V call is TRBV5-6, the J call TRBJ2-2; D gene ambiguous. V gave up 4 bases and J gave up 4 bases, with 5 bases separating them. Germline V gives CDR1 SGHDT, CDR2 YYEEEE. The CDR3 sequence is 12 residues long. The CDR3 reads CASSPLTGELFF. In nucleotides, the CDR3 is TGTGCCAGCAGCCCCCTCACCGGGGAGCTGTTTTTT.

This clonotype came up many times. The chain employs TRBV11-2 and TRBJ2-2, with D perhaps TRBD2 (6 bases). The length of the CDR3 is 15 residues. Germline-derived CDR1 and CDR2 are SGHAT and FQNNGV. V gave up 1 base and J gave up 3 bases, with 9 bases separating them. CDR3 amino acids: CASSLGREYTGELFF. For the CDR3, the DNA is TGTGCCAGCAGCTTAGGGAGGGAGTACACCGGGGAGCTGTTTTTT.

The CDR3: CASSLDPEQGKGGYTF. In DNA form, the CDR3 reads TGTGCCAGCAGCCTCGACCCGGAACAGGGAAAGGGTGGCTACACCTTC. This rearrangement joins TRBV7-9 to TRBJ1-2; TRBD1 is a possible D gene (6 bases). CDR1 and CDR2 (germline): SEHNR, FQNEAQ (reference sequence). Trimming shortened V by 5 bases and J by 7 bases, and 23 bases separated the two germline ends. This CDR3 is built from 16 residues.